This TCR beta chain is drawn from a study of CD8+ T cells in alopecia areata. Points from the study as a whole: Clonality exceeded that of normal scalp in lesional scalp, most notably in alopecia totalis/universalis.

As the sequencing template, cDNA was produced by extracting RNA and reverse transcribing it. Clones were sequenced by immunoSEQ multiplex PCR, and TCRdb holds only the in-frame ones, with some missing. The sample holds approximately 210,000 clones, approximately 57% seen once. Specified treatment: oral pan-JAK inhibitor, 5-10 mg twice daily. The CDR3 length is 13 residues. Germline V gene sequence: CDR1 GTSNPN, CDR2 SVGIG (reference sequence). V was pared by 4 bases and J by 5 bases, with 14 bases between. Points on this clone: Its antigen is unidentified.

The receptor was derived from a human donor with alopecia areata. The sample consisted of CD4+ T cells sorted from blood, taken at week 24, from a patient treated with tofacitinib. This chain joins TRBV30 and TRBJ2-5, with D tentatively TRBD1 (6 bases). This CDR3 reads CAWNRDPGETQYF. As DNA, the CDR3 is TGTGCCTGGAACAGGGACCCGGGGGAGACCCAGTACTTC.